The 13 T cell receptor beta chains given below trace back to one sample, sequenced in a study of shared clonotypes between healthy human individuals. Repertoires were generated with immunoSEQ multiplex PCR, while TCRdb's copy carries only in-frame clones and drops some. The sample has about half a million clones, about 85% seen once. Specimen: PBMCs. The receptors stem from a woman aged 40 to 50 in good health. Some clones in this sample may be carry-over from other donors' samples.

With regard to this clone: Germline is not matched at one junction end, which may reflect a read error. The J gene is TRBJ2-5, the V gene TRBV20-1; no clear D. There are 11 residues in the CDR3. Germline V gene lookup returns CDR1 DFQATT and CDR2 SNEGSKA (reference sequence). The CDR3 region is CSAGPQPESHF. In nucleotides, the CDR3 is TGCAGTGCTGGCCCCCAGCCCGAATCGCACTTC.

The DNA of the CDR3 is TGTGCCAGCAGTGAAGCTTGGGGGGCCCTGAACTATGGCTACACCTTC. Translating gives CASSEAWGALNYGYTF. The chain couples TRBV6-1 to TRBJ1-2, with D possibly being TRBD1 (6 bases). This CDR3 region has 16 residues. The germline V gene encodes CDR1 MNHNS and CDR2 SASEGT. V shed 0 bases and J shed 2 bases, with 13 bases lying between them.

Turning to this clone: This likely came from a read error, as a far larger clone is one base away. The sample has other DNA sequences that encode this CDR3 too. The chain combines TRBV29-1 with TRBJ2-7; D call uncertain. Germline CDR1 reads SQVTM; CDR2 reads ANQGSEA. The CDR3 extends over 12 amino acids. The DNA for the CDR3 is TGCAGCGTTGAGGTCAGTACCTATGAGCAGTACTTC. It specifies CSVEVSTYEQYF.

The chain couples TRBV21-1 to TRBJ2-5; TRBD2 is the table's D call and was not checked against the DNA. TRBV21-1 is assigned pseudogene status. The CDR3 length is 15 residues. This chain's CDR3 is CASSPRAGGGETQYF. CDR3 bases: TGTGCCAGCAGCCCGAGAGCGGGAGGGGGAGAGACCCAGTACTTC.

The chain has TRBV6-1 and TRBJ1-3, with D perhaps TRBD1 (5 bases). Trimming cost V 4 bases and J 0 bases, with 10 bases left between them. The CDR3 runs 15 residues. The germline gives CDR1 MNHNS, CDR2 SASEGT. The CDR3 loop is CASSVEGLSGNTIYF. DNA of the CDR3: TGTGCCAGCAGTGTGGAGGGACTCTCTGGAAACACCATATATTTT.

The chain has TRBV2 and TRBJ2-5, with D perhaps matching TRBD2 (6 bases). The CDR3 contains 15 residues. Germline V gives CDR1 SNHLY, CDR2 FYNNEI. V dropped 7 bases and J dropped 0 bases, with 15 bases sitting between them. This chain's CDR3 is CASTLGLRYQETQYF. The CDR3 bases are TGTGCCAGCACCCTCGGACTACGGTACCAAGAGACCCAGTACTTC. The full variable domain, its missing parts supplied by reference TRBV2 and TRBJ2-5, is EPEVTQTPSHQVTQMGQEVILRCVPISNHLYFYWYRQILGQKVEFLVSFYNNEISEKSEIFDDQFSVERPDGSNFTLKIRSTKLEDSAMYFCASTLGLRYQETQYFGPGTRLLVL.

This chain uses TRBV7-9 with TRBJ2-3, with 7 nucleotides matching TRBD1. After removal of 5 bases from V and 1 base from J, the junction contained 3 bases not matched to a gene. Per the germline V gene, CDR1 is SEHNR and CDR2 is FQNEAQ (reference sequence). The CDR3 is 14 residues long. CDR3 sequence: CASSLGQGTDTQYF. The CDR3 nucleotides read TGTGCCAGCAGCCTAGGACAGGGCACAGATACGCAGTATTTT.

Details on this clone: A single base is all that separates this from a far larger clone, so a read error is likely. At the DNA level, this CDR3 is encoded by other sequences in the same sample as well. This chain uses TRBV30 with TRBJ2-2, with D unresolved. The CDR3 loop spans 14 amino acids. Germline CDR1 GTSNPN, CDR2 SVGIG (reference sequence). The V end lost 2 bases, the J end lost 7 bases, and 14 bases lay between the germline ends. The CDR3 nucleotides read TGTGCCTGGAGTCGGGTAGGGTTATACGGGGAGCTGTTTTTT. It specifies CAWSRVGLYGELFF. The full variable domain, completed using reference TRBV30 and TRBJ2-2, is SQTIHQWPATLVQPVGSPLSLECTVEGTSNPNLYWYRQAAGRGLQLLFYSVGIGQISSEVPQNLSASRPQDRQFILSSKKLLLSDSGFYLCAWSRVGLYGELFFGEGSRLTVL.

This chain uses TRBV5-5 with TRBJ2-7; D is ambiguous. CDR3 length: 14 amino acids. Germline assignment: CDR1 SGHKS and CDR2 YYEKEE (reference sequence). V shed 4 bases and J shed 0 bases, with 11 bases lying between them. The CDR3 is CASSTERYSYEQYF. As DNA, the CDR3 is TGTGCCAGCAGCACCGAGCGATACTCCTACGAGCAGTACTTC. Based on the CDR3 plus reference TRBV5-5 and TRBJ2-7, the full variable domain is DAGVTQSPTHLIKTRGQQVTLRCSPISGHKSVSWYQQVLGQGPQFIFQYYEKEERGRGNFPDRFSARQFPNYSSELNVNALLLGDSALYLCASSTERYSYEQYFGPGTRLTVT.

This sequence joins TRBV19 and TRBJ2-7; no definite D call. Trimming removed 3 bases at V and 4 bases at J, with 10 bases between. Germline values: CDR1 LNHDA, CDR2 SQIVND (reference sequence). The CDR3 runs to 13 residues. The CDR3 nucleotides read TGTGCCAGTAGTATTGTGCTAGGATACGAGCAGTACTTC. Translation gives CASSIVLGYEQYF. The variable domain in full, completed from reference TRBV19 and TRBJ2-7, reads DGGITQSPKYLFRKEGQNVTLSCEQNLNHDAMYWYRQDPGQGLRLIYYSQIVNDFQKGDIAEGYSVSREKKESFPLTVTSAQKNPTAFYLCASSIVLGYEQYFGPGTRLTVT.

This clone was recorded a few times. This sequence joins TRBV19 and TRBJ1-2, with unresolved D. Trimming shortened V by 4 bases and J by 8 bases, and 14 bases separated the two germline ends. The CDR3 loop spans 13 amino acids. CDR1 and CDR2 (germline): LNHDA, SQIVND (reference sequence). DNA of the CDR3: TGTGCCAGTAGTAAAGGACCCACGGGAGGCTACACCTTC. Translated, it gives CASSKGPTGGYTF.

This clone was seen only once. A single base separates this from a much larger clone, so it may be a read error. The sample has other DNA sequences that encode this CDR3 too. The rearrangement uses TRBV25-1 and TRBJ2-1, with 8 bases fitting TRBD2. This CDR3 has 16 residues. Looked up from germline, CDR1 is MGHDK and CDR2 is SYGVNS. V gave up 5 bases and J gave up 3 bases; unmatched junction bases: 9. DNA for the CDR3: TGTGCCAGCAGTCCGGCAGGGACTAGGGGCTACAATGAGCAGTTCTTC. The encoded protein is CASSPAGTRGYNEQFF. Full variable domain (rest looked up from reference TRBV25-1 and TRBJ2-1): EADIYQTPRYLVIGTGKKITLECSQTMGHDKMYWYQQDPGMELHLIHYSYGVNSTEKGDLSSESTVSRIRTEHFPLTLESARPSHTSQYLCASSPAGTRGYNEQFFGPGTRLTVL.

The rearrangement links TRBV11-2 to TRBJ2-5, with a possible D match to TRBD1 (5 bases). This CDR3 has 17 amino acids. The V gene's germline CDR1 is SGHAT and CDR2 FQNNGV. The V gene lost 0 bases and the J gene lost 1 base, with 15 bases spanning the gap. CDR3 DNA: TGTGCCAGCAGCTTAGAATGGGGCTCCAATCTCCAAGAGACCCAGTACTTC. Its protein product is CASSLEWGSNLQETQYF.